The 27 T cell receptor beta chains listed next were all sequenced from one sample in a study of T cells after yellow fever vaccination. TCRdb reprocessed the 5' RACE reads via MiXCR and lists one record per CDR3 protein. The sample yields 150,000 or so distinct CDR3 sequences, about a tenth seen once. The input for sequencing was CD8+ T cells sorted from PBMCs, taken 45 days after the yellow fever booster vaccination. The receptors originated from a young man who received the YFV17D yellow fever vaccine.

In this sample, this clonotype turned up a few times. The V call is TRBV7-6, the J call TRBJ2-3; TRBD1 is a possible D gene (5 bases). V lost 5 bases and J lost 1, with 13 bases in between. This CDR3 comprises 15 residues. Germline assignment: CDR1 SGHVS and CDR2 FNYEAQ. CDR3 amino acids: CASSQGTIGTDTQYF. The CDR3 DNA follows: TGTGCCAGCAGCCAGGGTACGATAGGCACAGATACGCAGTATTTT.

In its sample, this clonotype was seen a few times. The chain links TRBV12-3 or TRBV12-4 to TRBJ1-1, with a weak D call TRBD1 (5 bases). This CDR3 region has 13 residues. V was clipped by 6 bases and J by 1 base, with 9 bases between them. CDR3 in amino acids: CASSSRENTEAFF. Written as DNA, the CDR3 is TGTGCCAGCAGCTCCAGGGAGAACACTGAAGCTTTCTTT.

This chain joins TRBV9 and TRBJ2-1; D might be TRBD2 (5 bases). The CDR3 consists of 15 residues. Trimming took 0 bases from V and 5 from J, leaving 12 bases between them. Germline CDR1 reads SGDLS; CDR2 reads YYNGEE. As DNA, the CDR3 is TGTGCCAGCAGCGTAGAGGGAAGCGGTGACAATGAGCAGTTCTTC. It codes for CASSVEGSGDNEQFF.

V and J are TRBV7-9 and TRBJ1-3; possible D gene TRBD1, 6 bases. V lost 3 bases, J lost 2 bases, and 23 bases lay in between. Per germline, CDR1 SEHNR and CDR2 FQNEAQ (reference sequence). The length of the CDR3 is 19 residues. CDR3: CASSLRAGLQGKPGNTIYF. The CDR3, as DNA: TGTGCCAGCAGCTTGAGGGCCGGCCTACAGGGAAAGCCTGGAAACACCATATATTTT.

This clonotype has a handful of counts. The gene calls are TRBV27 and TRBJ2-3; possible D gene TRBD2, 8 bases. The CDR3 spans 19 residues. The V end lost 2 bases, the J end lost 5 bases, and 26 bases lay between the germline ends. The germline V gene has CDR1 MNHEY and CDR2 SMNVEV (reference sequence). The CDR3 nucleotides read TGTGCCAGCAGTTTAACGGGACTAGGGGGCTTACGGACGGTAGATACGCAGTATTTT. Its translation is CASSLTGLGGLRTVDTQYF.

This clonotype occurred many times. The V gene is TRBV9, the J gene TRBJ2-3; perhaps TRBD2 as D (6 bases). The length of the CDR3 is 15 residues. Germline CDR1 and CDR2: SGDLS and YYNGEE. Between the trimmed V and J ends, which lost 4 bases and 2 bases, there was a span of 14 bases. CDR3 protein: CASSLGRGPTDTQYF. The CDR3 nucleotides are TGTGCCAGCAGCCTGGGGCGGGGCCCCACAGATACGCAGTATTTT.

This clonotype was recorded a few times. The chain employs TRBV10-3 and TRBJ2-7; 14 bases line up with TRBD2. Trimming removed 5 bases from V and 1 base from J; junction bases left unmatched: 7. CDR1 is ENHRY and CDR2 is SYGVKD in the germline V gene. This CDR3 region has 17 residues. In DNA form, the CDR3 reads TGTGCCATCAGTTTCCCGGGACTAGCGGGGGCTTCCTACGAGCAGTACGTC. Protein: CAISFPGLAGASYEQYV.

This clonotype has only a few counts. The chain uses TRBV24-1 and TRBJ2-1; 7 nucleotides line up with TRBD2. The CDR3 runs 16 residues. Germline V CDR1 and CDR2: KGHDR, SFDVKD. V lost 2 bases, J lost 0 bases, and 3 bases stayed unmatched. Here the CDR3 DNA reads TGTGCCACCAGTGATTGGGGGGAGGGCTCCTACAATGAGCAGTTCTTC. Translation gives CATSDWGEGSYNEQFF.

CDR3 loop: CASSQDGASGPTGELFF. CDR3 nucleotide sequence: TGTGCCAGCAGCCAAGATGGGGCTAGCGGGCCCACCGGGGAGCTGTTTTTT. J is TRBJ2-2 and V is TRBV4-2; 8 nucleotides agree with TRBD2. From germline, CDR1 is LGHNA and CDR2 YNFKEQ. Trimming removed 0 bases from V and 4 bases from J; junction bases left unmatched: 7. There are 17 residues in the CDR3.

This clonotype has ten or more counts. The chain combines TRBV4-1 with TRBJ2-5; 9 nucleotides line up with TRBD2. CDR3 size: 15 residues. Germline-derived CDR1 and CDR2 are MGHRA and YSYEKL. Losses at the gene ends were 1 base for V and 5 bases for J; bases not matched to a gene: 5. CDR3 in amino acids: CASSQVAGAGETQYF. The CDR3 nucleotides read TGCGCCAGCAGCCAAGTAGCGGGGGCAGGCGAGACCCAGTACTTC.

The V and J genes are TRBV7-2 and TRBJ2-3; 7 bases agree with TRBD1. The trim removed 2 bases at V and 2 bases at J, leaving 4 bases unmatched. The germline V gene has CDR1 SGHTA and CDR2 FQGNSA. The CDR3 consists of 15 residues. DNA for the CDR3: TGTGCCAGCAGCTTATGGGACAGAAACACAGATACGCAGTATTTT. Its translation is CASSLWDRNTDTQYF.

This clonotype has at least ten counts. The V and J genes are TRBV7-3 and TRBJ2-3; the match to TRBD1 covers 8 bases. Germline trimming cut 4 bases from V and 2 bases from J; bases unmatched to any gene: 2. The CDR3 covers 14 residues. Looked up from germline, CDR1 is SGHTA and CDR2 is FQGTGA. Here the CDR3 reads CASSWTGSTDTQYF. CDR3 DNA: TGTGCCAGCAGCTGGACAGGGTCCACAGATACGCAGTATTTT.

This clonotype was seen more than once but under ten times. This chain connects TRBV18 to TRBJ1-2, with 8 bases aligning to TRBD1. Germline values: CDR1 KGHSH, CDR2 LQKENI. V lost 3 bases to trimming and J lost 6 bases; unmatched junction nucleotides: 6. There are 14 residues in the CDR3. Written as DNA, the CDR3 is TGTGCCAGCTCACCCCTGGACAGGGAGGATGGCTACACCTTC. Its translation is CASSPLDREDGYTF.

This clonotype was recorded a few times. The V and J genes are TRBV6-1 and TRBJ2-7; perhaps TRBD1 as D (7 bases). Trimming shortened V by 6 bases and J by 4 bases, and 22 bases separated the two germline ends. Germline V gene lookup returns CDR1 MNHNS and CDR2 SASEGT. This CDR3 contains 16 residues. The CDR3: CASRDARGTVYYEQYF. The CDR3 DNA is TGTGCCAGCAGGGACGCGCGCGGGACAGTTTATTACGAGCAGTACTTC.

This clonotype was seen many times. The CDR3 bases are TGTGCCAGCAGTTTTCTTTCGGGCACAGATACGCAGTATTTT. Amino acids: CASSFLSGTDTQYF. V is TRBV28 and J is TRBJ2-3; no definite D call. The CDR3 is made up of 14 amino acids. Germline CDR1 MDHEN, CDR2 SYDVKM. Trimming took off 3 bases at V and 1 base at J, with 8 bases between the two ends.

This clonotype came up a few times. The rearrangement uses TRBV4-3 and TRBJ1-2; D gene ambiguous. Germline loops: CDR1 LGHNA, CDR2 YSLEER. This CDR3 contains 16 residues. V gave up 0 bases and J gave up 4 bases, with 15 bases separating them. CDR3 sequence reads: CASSQDYGAGPYGYTF. DNA of the CDR3: TGCGCCAGCAGCCAAGATTATGGTGCGGGCCCCTATGGCTACACCTTC.

The CDR3 reads CASSAIGGEWELFF. The DNA of the CDR3 is TGTGCCAGCAGCGCAATCGGGGGCGAGTGGGAGCTGTTTTTT. The chain has TRBV7-2 and TRBJ2-2, with D perhaps given as TRBD1 or TRBD2 (6 bases each). The germline CDR1 and CDR2 sequences are SGHTA and FQGNSA. This CDR3 region has 14 residues. The germline V and J ends were trimmed by 5 bases and 9 bases, with 16 bases remaining between them.

The chain has TRBV4-1 and TRBJ1-1; tentatively, D is TRBD1 (6 bases). The germline V gene has CDR1 MGHRA and CDR2 YSYEKL. The V gene lost 5 bases and the J gene lost 8 bases, with 24 bases spanning the gap. This CDR3 contains 16 residues. This CDR3 reads CASSMEGDQGATEAFF. The CDR3 nucleotides read TGCGCCAGCAGCATGGAGGGGGATCAAGGGGCAACGGAAGCTTTCTTT.

This clonotype was seen repeatedly, ten times or more. This chain connects TRBV7-8 to TRBJ2-3; TRBD2 matches at 12 bases. V trimming: 5 bases; J trimming: 5 bases; junction bases outside the gene matches: 8. The CDR3 spans 16 residues. Germline-derived CDR1 and CDR2 are SGHVS and FQNEAQ. The CDR3 is CASSHPLAGGRDTQYF. The CDR3 nucleotides read TGTGCCAGCAGCCACCCTCTAGCGGGGGGGAGAGATACGCAGTATTTT.

This clonotype was counted only a few times. This chain connects TRBV2 to TRBJ2-1; 12 nucleotides match TRBD2. The CDR3 loop spans 17 amino acids. With V trimmed by 11 bases and J by 9 bases, 20 bases remained unmatched. CDR1 and CDR2 from the germline V gene are SNHLY and FYNNEI. The CDR3 nucleotides read TGTGCCGTCAGCAAGGGGCCCACTAGCGGGGGGATACGTGAGCAGTTCTTC. Translation: CAVSKGPTSGGIREQFF.

Only a few counts were recorded for this clonotype. V gene TRBV19 combines with J gene TRBJ1-2, with 8 bases fitting TRBD1. This CDR3 has 17 amino acids. The V and J ends lost 3 bases and 6 bases, in that order; junction bases with no gene match: 15. Germline values: CDR1 LNHDA, CDR2 SQIVND (reference sequence). The CDR3 loop reads CASSILIDRGIDDGYTF. The CDR3 nucleotides read TGTGCCAGTAGTATTTTGATCGACAGGGGCATAGATGATGGCTACACCTTC.

In this sample, this clonotype turned up a few times. The chain carries TRBV7-3 and TRBJ2-5, with TRBD2 matching 13 bases. The length of the CDR3 is 16 residues. Trimming removed 5 bases from V and 3 bases from J; junction bases left unmatched: 6. Germline CDR1 SGHTA, CDR2 FQGTGA. CDR3 DNA sequence: TGTGCCAGCAGCCTGGGACTAGCGGGAAAAGAAGAGACCCAGTACTTC. It yields the protein CASSLGLAGKEETQYF.

Only a few counts were recorded for this clonotype. The chain has TRBV7-6 and TRBJ2-7; D gene unclear. Germline V lookup: CDR1 SGHVS, CDR2 FNYEAQ. This CDR3 has 12 residues. The V end was cut by 5 bases, the J end by 6 bases, with 11 bases between. The CDR3 DNA reads TGTGCCAGCAGCCCACGAGAGCGCGAGCAGTACTTC. Translation gives CASSPREREQYF.

A few counts support this clonotype. This chain links TRBV7-2 with TRBJ2-3, with TRBD2 matching over 7 bases. Germline CDR1 SGHTA, CDR2 FQGNSA. The CDR3 consists of 16 residues. J was trimmed by 4 bases and V by 1 base; bases with no gene match: 8. CDR3 DNA: TGTGCCAGCAGCTTAGATTGGGGAGGGAGCGCAGATACGCAGTATTTT. Its protein product is CASSLDWGGSADTQYF.

The J gene is TRBJ2-7, the V gene TRBV4-1; possibly TRBD1 for D (6 bases). Germline V CDR1 and CDR2: MGHRA, YSYEKL. V gave up 1 base and J gave up 0 bases, with 10 bases separating them. The CDR3 has 15 amino acids. This chain's CDR3 is CASSQGTGNSYEQYF. CDR3 coding DNA: TGCGCCAGCAGCCAAGGTACAGGGAACTCCTACGAGCAGTACTTC.

This clonotype appeared many times. The J gene is TRBJ1-5, the V gene TRBV6-6; weak D call: TRBD1 (5 bases). V was cut by 8 bases and J by 2 bases, with 13 bases left in between. Germline V gene lookup returns CDR1 MNHNY and CDR2 SVGAGI (reference sequence). CDR3 length: 14 residues. CDR3 residues: CASYPGGGNQPQHF. CDR3 coding DNA: TGTGCCAGCTATCCGGGGGGAGGCAATCAGCCCCAGCATTTT.

The V and J genes are TRBV7-9 and TRBJ1-5, with 8 bases lining up with TRBD1. Germline CDR1 reads SEHNR; CDR2 reads FQNEAQ (reference sequence). J lost 7 bases, V lost 4 bases, and 6 bases had no gene match. There are 14 residues in the CDR3. Here the CDR3 reads CASSSGQVNQPQHF. CDR3 in DNA: TGTGCCAGCAGCTCGGGACAGGTAAACCAGCCCCAGCATTTT. Combining the CDR3 with reference TRBV7-9 and TRBJ1-5 gives the whole variable domain DTGVSQNPRHKITKRGQNVTFRCDPISEHNRLYWYRQTLGQGPEFLTYFQNEAQLEKSRLLSDRFSAERPKGSFSTLEIQRTEQGDSAMYLCASSSGQVNQPQHFGDGTRLSIL.